This passage covers 16 T cell receptor beta chains from one sample sequenced in a study of control samples from healthy donors and cancer patients. Using immunoSEQ multiplex PCR, the repertoire was profiled, and TCRdb retains in-frame clones only, with some absent. The profile shows fewer than 100,000 clones, approximately 91% of them singletons. Sequenced input: blood. Receptor source: a woman in her fifties or sixties in good health.

The rearrangement uses TRBV18 and TRBJ1-1, with 7 positions matching TRBD1. CDR1 KGHSH and CDR2 LQKENI come from the germline V gene. J gave up 1 base and V 3 bases, and 2 bases lay outside the gene matches. The CDR3 is made up of 14 amino acids. Here the CDR3 reads CASSPSGGNTEAFF. The CDR3 coding sequence is TGTGCCAGCTCACCCTCAGGGGGGAACACTGAAGCTTTCTTT.

This sequence joins TRBV9 and TRBJ1-2; perhaps TRBD1 as D (5 bases). Trimming stripped 5 bases from V and 5 bases from J, with 16 bases between. CDR3 length equals 14 residues. Germline V CDR1 and CDR2: SGDLS, YYNGEE. The CDR3 region has the DNA TGTGCCAGCAGGCTTTCGGGGGGAAGGTATGGCTACACCTTC. This sequence encodes CASRLSGGRYGYTF.

This sequence joins TRBV3-1 (or the pseudogene TRBV3-2) and TRBJ1-3; no firm D call. This CDR3 has 17 amino acids. Trimming removed 1 base at V and 4 bases at J, with 17 bases between. Germline V gives CDR1 LGHDT, CDR2 YNNKEL (reference sequence). CDR3 nucleotides: TGTGCCAGCAGCCAAGCTCGGCTTAATTCGGGAGGAAACACCATATATTTT. This encodes CASSQARLNSGGNTIYF.

The chain carries TRBV29-1 and TRBJ1-4; the D is unclear. This CDR3 is 15 amino acids long. V was trimmed by 4 bases and J by 5 bases, leaving 17 bases between them. Germline loops: CDR1 SQVTM, CDR2 ANQGSEA. CDR3 region: CSVADPLAENEKLFF. The CDR3 coding sequence is TGCAGCGTTGCCGACCCCCTAGCCGAAAATGAAAAACTGTTTTTT.

The rearrangement links TRBV3-1 (or the pseudogene TRBV3-2) to TRBJ1-2, with a tentative D call TRBD1 (6 bases). The V gene's germline CDR1 is LGHDT and CDR2 YNNKEL (reference sequence). The CDR3 extends over 13 amino acids. Trimming removed 6 bases from V and 8 bases from J, with 16 bases in between. Here the CDR3 reads CASRVGGAGGYTF. The CDR3 bases are TGTGCCAGCAGGGTAGGGGGAGCGGGCGGCTACACCTTC.

The rearrangement uses TRBV19 and TRBJ1-6, with D unresolved. The length of the CDR3 is 12 residues. V lost 3 bases and J lost 8, with 5 bases in between. CDR1 is LNHDA, CDR2 SQIVND, per germline (reference sequence). The CDR3 region is CASSIEYSPLHF. CDR3 DNA sequence: TGTGCCAGTAGTATCGAATATTCACCCCTCCACTTT.

V gene TRBV5-6 combines with J gene TRBJ1-2, with a possible D match to TRBD1 (5 bases). Trimming removed 5 bases at V and 4 bases at J, with 21 bases between. The germline gives CDR1 SGHDT, CDR2 YYEEEE. The CDR3 is made up of 16 amino acids. In DNA, the CDR3 is TGTGCCAGCAGAAGGTGGGAGGGGCCAGACATCTATGGCTACACCTTC. Its protein product is CASRRWEGPDIYGYTF.

The chain recombines TRBV11-2 with TRBJ2-7, with 11 bases identical to TRBD2. Looked up from germline, CDR1 is SGHAT and CDR2 is FQNNGV. After removal of 2 bases from V and 2 bases from J, the junction contained 8 bases not matched to a gene. CDR3 length equals 17 residues. The CDR3 region is CASSLRLAGGPPYEQYF. The CDR3 nucleotides read TGTGCCAGCAGCTTACGCCTAGCGGGGGGTCCACCCTACGAGCAGTACTTC.

The chain combines TRBV11-3 with TRBJ1-1, with D unresolved. The ends were cut back, 5 bases at V and 1 base at J, with 14 bases in the middle. CDR1 and CDR2 from the germline V gene are SGHNT and YENEEA. The CDR3 is made up of 15 amino acids. CDR3 DNA sequence: TGTGCCAGCAGCCTCCTCTGGCTGCGGAACACTGAAGCTTTCTTT. Translation: CASSLLWLRNTEAFF.

This chain links TRBV4-1 with TRBJ1-3; no reliable D call. The CDR3 has 16 residues. V lost 0 bases and J lost 0, with 9 bases in between. Germline values: CDR1 MGHRA, CDR2 YSYEKL. As DNA, the CDR3 is TGCGCCAGCAGCCAAGAGGCCGCGGTCTCTGGAAACACCATATATTTT. Amino acid sequence: CASSQEAAVSGNTIYF.

The genes are TRBV29-1 and TRBJ1-1; TRBD1 is a possible D gene (6 bases). With 5 bases removed from V and 5 bases from J, the gap between germline ends came to 27 bases. This CDR3 is 17 amino acids long. The germline V gene has CDR1 SQVTM and CDR2 ANQGSEA. The CDR3 coding sequence is TGCAGCGTTTCGAGGCACTTGGTGGAGGGGGGAAGGACTGAAGCTTTCTTT. As protein: CSVSRHLVEGGRTEAFF.

This rearrangement joins TRBV10-2 to TRBJ2-7; unclear D gene. Trimming shortened V by 7 bases and J by 2 bases, and 12 bases separated the two germline ends. This CDR3 comprises 13 residues. Germline values: CDR1 WSHSY, CDR2 SAAADI. CDR3 DNA: TGCGCCAGCACCGCCGGACCTACCTACGAGCAGTACTTC. Translation gives CASTAGPTYEQYF.

V is TRBV19 and J is TRBJ2-6, with unresolved D. Between the trimmed V and J ends, which lost 7 bases and 0 bases, there was a span of 7 bases. Looked up from germline, CDR1 is LNHDA and CDR2 is SQIVND (reference sequence). This CDR3 is built from 14 residues. CDR3 region: CASTSISGANVLTF. In DNA, the CDR3 is TGTGCCAGTACTTCGATCTCTGGGGCCAACGTCCTGACTTTC.

V usage is TRBV2 and J usage is TRBJ2-1; D not certain. The V gene's germline CDR1 is SNHLY and CDR2 FYNNEI. With 4 bases removed from V and 1 base from J, the gap between germline ends came to 8 bases. The CDR3 loop spans 14 amino acids. CDR3 region: CASSVSVSYNEQFF. The CDR3 DNA reads as TGTGCCAGCAGTGTAAGCGTTTCCTACAATGAGCAGTTCTTC.

The chain employs TRBV3-1 (or the pseudogene TRBV3-2) and TRBJ2-7; D is possibly TRBD2 (5 bases). Germline V gene data show CDR1 as LGHDT and CDR2 as YNNKEL (reference sequence). The CDR3 has 14 residues. The V end lost 6 bases, the J end lost 3 bases, and 15 bases lay between the germline ends. The CDR3 sequence: CASRPNLALYEQYF. The CDR3 nucleotides are TGTGCCAGCAGACCCAATCTAGCCCTCTACGAGCAGTACTTC.

V and J are TRBV2 and TRBJ2-1; D may be TRBD1 (6 bases). There are 13 residues in the CDR3. Germline CDR1 reads SNHLY; CDR2 reads FYNNEI. Trimming took off 8 bases at V and 5 bases at J, with 13 bases between the two ends. The CDR3 DNA is TGTGCCAGCCGGGACACCTTTGACAATGAGCAGTTCTTC. This translates into CASRDTFDNEQFF. The whole variable domain, filled in from reference TRBV2 and TRBJ2-1, reads EPEVTQTPSHQVTQMGQEVILRCVPISNHLYFYWYRQILGQKVEFLVSFYNNEISEKSEIFDDQFSVERPDGSNFTLKIRSTKLEDSAMYFCASRDTFDNEQFFGPGTRLTVL.